This TCR beta chain emerged from a study of cytomegalovirus exposure and HLA in healthy donors. Germline V gives CDR1 SGHRS, CDR2 YFSETQ. The CDR3 is 16 amino acids. V trimming: 2 bases; J trimming: 5 bases; junction bases outside the gene matches: 7. The PCR was carried out with 60 Vbeta primers and 13 Jbeta primers. Sequencing was performed with immunoSEQ multiplex PCR; in TCRdb, only in-frame clones are kept and a portion is missing. The specimen's table records 150,000 to 200,000 clones. About this clone: No antigen is known for it.

Study conclusions and caveats: It has been reported that TCR beta sequences accurately predicted the HLA-A and HLA-B alleles of most subjects.

The chain is built from TRBV5-1 and TRBJ2-3; 11 bases are a match to TRBD1. The TCR sequence derives from a man in his thirties or forties in good health and CMV-seronegative. The sample consisted of PBMCs. The CDR3 protein is CASSFFAGTGGDTQYF. The CDR3 DNA follows: TGCGCCAGCAGCTTCTTTGCCGGGACAGGGGGAGATACGCAGTATTTT.